This TCR beta chain was captured by sequencing in a study of cytomegalovirus exposure and HLA in healthy donors. Points from the study as a whole: Around 160 TCR beta chains were listed as cytomegalovirus-associated. It was likely that a cluster of highly shared sequence variants was a sequencing artifact.

The germline V gene encodes CDR1 SQVTM and CDR2 ANQGSEA. Trimming shortened V by 3 bases and J by 2 bases, and 19 bases separated the two germline ends. This CDR3 region has 16 residues. Every donor was a healthy person donating bone marrow. On this clone itself: Its specificity is not known.

Researchers ran the PCR with 60 Vbeta and 13 Jbeta primers. Per the study methods: Unique TCR beta chains totaled about 73 million in a later count, with around 10 million of them shared. Sequenced by immunoSEQ multiplex PCR; TCRdb stores in-frame clones only, minus some. That table supplies the V and J calls and clone size; D and trimming were determined from the DNA. The sample lists 150,000 or so clones, 80% occurring once. The chain has TRBV29-1 and TRBJ1-1, with D tentatively TRBD1 (5 bases). This clonotype was obtained from a man aged 25-40 years in good health and CMV-seropositive. Material: PBMCs. The chain's CDR3 is CSVEDWIRDFNTEAFF. CDR3 DNA: TGCAGCGTTGAGGACTGGATACGGGACTTTAACACTGAAGCTTTCTTT. The full variable domain, with the rest looked up from reference TRBV29-1 and TRBJ1-1, is SAVISQKPSRDICQRGTSLTIQCQVDSQVTMMFWYRQQPGQSLTLIATANQGSEATYESGFVIDKFPISRPNLTFSTLTVSNMSPEDSSIYLCSVEDWIRDFNTEAFFGQGTRLTVV.